Only a few counts were recorded for the clone carrying this T cell receptor beta chain. Other DNA sequences of this sample code for an identical CDR3. These data are taken from a study of blood T cell repertoires in COVID-19. Study context: There were acute and convalescent COVID-19 samples, and they came from the United States, Italy and Spain. Nucleic acid was either cDNA or gDNA, and it came from T cells, B-cell-depleted T cells, or PBMCs.

Original handling: Amplification from reference gene primers served as the basis for estimated nucleated cell counts. The table came from immunoSEQ multiplex PCR; TCRdb's copy has only in-frame clones and leaves some out. V and J calls and clone size are copied from that table; D and trimming were computed from the DNA. In the table there are roughly 120,000 clones, roughly 80% of which are singletons. This receptor was identified in a man aged 65 to 85 with acute or convalescent COVID-19. Sample: peripheral blood.

The CDR3: CSASSGHEQYF. DNA for the CDR3: TGCAGTGCTAGCAGTGGCCACGAGCAGTACTTC. J is TRBJ2-7 and V is TRBV20-1; D is undetermined. The ends were cut back, 3 bases at V and 5 bases at J, with 8 bases in the middle. This CDR3 has 11 amino acids. Germline-derived CDR1 and CDR2 are DFQATT and SNEGSKA (reference sequence).